A few counts support the clone carrying this T cell receptor beta chain. Its specificity is unknown. A template switching step contributed a universal primer site, while unique molecular identifiers were present in the cDNA. One entry per CDR3 protein, called by TCRdb with MiXCR from the 5' RACE reads. The top ten clones hold 0.98% of a sample with some 660,000 distinct CDR3 sequences, 8% to 9% of them seen once. This sample was included in a study of identical twins. Study-level findings and limits: Findings depended on cross-sectional statistics rather than tracking the same donors.

This sample also appeared in a second study, on yellow fever vaccine responses in identical twins.

The specimen sequenced was PBMCs. The clonotype originates from a woman younger than 30 in good health.

The chain's CDR3 is CASSDSPHGLAHTDTQYF. The CDR3, as DNA: TGTGCCAGCAGTGACTCCCCCCACGGACTAGCGCACACAGATACGCAGTATTTT. The chain uses TRBV2 and TRBJ2-3; 9 nucleotides match TRBD2. The trim removed 3 bases at V and 2 bases at J, leaving 12 bases unmatched. The germline V gene has CDR1 SNHLY and CDR2 FYNNEI. This CDR3 is 18 amino acids long.